Below are 26 T cell receptor beta chains sequenced from a single sample in a study of T-cell reconstitution after alpha-beta-depleted transplantation in children. TCRbeta library preparation incorporated unique molecular identifiers. TCRdb fed the PCR reads into MiXCR, producing one record per CDR3 protein. The table has hundreds of thousands of distinct CDR3 sequences, around 13% seen once; the top ten hold about 0.79%. This specimen consisted of PBMCs, obtained before TCRalphabeta/CD19-depleted stem cell transplant. The receptors were sampled from a girl aged 2 to 9 with congenital amegakaryocytic thrombocytopenia, due to receive a stem cell transplant.

This clonotype was seen ten or more times. J is TRBJ2-5 and V is TRBV19, with 9 nucleotides matching TRBD1. This CDR3 has 16 residues. Germline V gives CDR1 LNHDA, CDR2 SQIVND (reference sequence). V lost 3 bases and J lost 5; bases outside the gene matches: 10. CDR3 nucleotide sequence: TGTGCCAGTAGTATTGGAGGGACAGGGTCATGGGAGACCCAGTACTTC. This codes for CASSIGGTGSWETQYF.

The sample holds many counts of this clonotype. The chain employs TRBV4-1 and TRBJ1-6, with a possible D match to TRBD1 (6 bases). This CDR3 is 17 amino acids long. Deletions cut 1 base from V and 9 bases from J, with 19 bases between. CDR1 is MGHRA and CDR2 is YSYEKL in the germline V gene. The CDR3 DNA is TGCGCCAGCAGCCAAGGGTTGTGGGGACATCAAGCTTCACCCCTCCACTTT. Translation: CASSQGLWGHQASPLHF.

This clonotype was counted many times. The V call is TRBV12-3 or TRBV12-4, the J call TRBJ2-1, with 9 bases lining up with TRBD2. There are 14 residues in the CDR3. J gave up 8 bases and V 3 bases, and 5 bases lay outside the gene matches. This CDR3 reads CASSLAGGPYEQFF. The CDR3, as DNA: TGTGCCAGCAGTTTGGCGGGAGGGCCCTATGAGCAGTTCTTC.

This clonotype was counted at least ten times. The rearrangement links TRBV5-1 to TRBJ2-5, with 7 positions matching TRBD2. The CDR3 runs 14 residues. The germline V gene has CDR1 SGHRS and CDR2 YFSETQ. The junction had 7 bases not matched to a gene; V was cut back by 3 bases and J by 5 bases. The CDR3 loop is CASSSGTIRETQYF. CDR3 DNA sequence: TGCGCCAGCAGCTCCGGGACTATTCGCGAGACCCAGTACTTC. Based on the CDR3 plus reference TRBV5-1 and TRBJ2-5, the full variable domain is KAGVTQTPRYLIKTRGQQVTLSCSPISGHRSVSWYQQTPGQGLQFLFEYFSETQRNKGNFPGRFSGRQFSNSRSEMNVSTLELGDSALYLCASSSGTIRETQYFGPGTRLLVL.

This sequence joins TRBV29-1 and TRBJ2-1; a weak D match, TRBD2 (5 bases). The length of the CDR3 is 13 residues. CDR1 SQVTM and CDR2 ANQGSEA come from the germline V gene. V was pared by 4 bases and J by 5 bases, with 12 bases between. Here the CDR3 DNA reads TGCAGCGTTGGCCCAGCGGCCCACAATGAGCAGTTCTTC. It translates to CSVGPAAHNEQFF.

This clonotype showed up many times. The chain has TRBV12-3 or TRBV12-4 and TRBJ2-7, with a weak D call TRBD1 (5 bases). Trimming cost V 4 bases and J 3 bases, with 16 bases left between them. The CDR3 is 15 amino acids. CDR3 nucleotides: TGTGCCAGCAGTTCACTTGCGACAGCAGGCTACGAGCAGTACTTC. Translation: CASSSLATAGYEQYF.

The chain couples TRBV5-1 to TRBJ2-2, with 10 bases aligning to TRBD1. This CDR3 is built from 18 residues. Unmatched junction bases numbered 15, after V lost 6 bases and J lost 4 bases. Germline V gives CDR1 SGHRS, CDR2 YFSETQ. The CDR3 DNA reads TGCGCCAGCACCGGTCCCGGGACAGGGGACGGTGTCACCGGGGAGCTGTTTTTT. Protein product: CASTGPGTGDGVTGELFF.

The chain recombines TRBV5-1 with TRBJ2-7, with TRBD2 identical over 8 bases. This CDR3 comprises 14 residues. Trimming removed 3 bases from V and 5 bases from J; junction bases left unmatched: 7. The germline CDR1 and CDR2 sequences are SGHRS and YFSETQ. CDR3 DNA: TGCGCCAGCAGCTCAAGCGGGAGAGTCAACGAGCAGTACTTC. Its protein is CASSSSGRVNEQYF.

This clonotype was seen only once. This may stem from a read error, because a much larger clone lies one nucleotide away. The CDR3 does not close with the conserved phenylalanine or tryptophan, likely indicating a read error. V usage is TRBV10-3 and J usage is TRBJ2-2, with TRBD2 as a possible D gene (5 bases). V was clipped by 6 bases and J by 3 bases, with 14 bases between them. The CDR3 covers 15 residues. Germline CDR1 is ENHRY and CDR2 is SYGVKD. The CDR3 sequence: CAISRQTRDTGELFL. The CDR3 region has the DNA TGTGCCATCAGCCGGCAGACGAGGGACACCGGGGAGCTGTTTCTT.

This chain joins TRBV20-1 and TRBJ1-5; D unresolved. This CDR3 has 14 amino acids. With 3 bases removed from V and 5 bases from J, the gap between germline ends came to 14 bases. Germline lookup yields CDR1 DFQATT and CDR2 SNEGSKA (reference sequence). The CDR3 region is CSASKGKADQPQHF. CDR3 nucleotide sequence: TGCAGTGCTAGTAAGGGTAAGGCGGATCAGCCCCAGCATTTT.

This chain connects TRBV7-8 to TRBJ2-1, with unresolved D. V was pared by 0 bases and J by 9 bases, with 12 bases between. CDR1 is SGHVS and CDR2 is FQNEAQ in the germline V gene. This CDR3 region has 14 residues. DNA of the CDR3: TGTGCCAGCAGCTTAGCGTCACTTGCTTTTGAGCAGTTCTTC. It is translated as CASSLASLAFEQFF.

This clonotype was seen a handful of times. The genes are TRBV14 and TRBJ2-1, with TRBD2 identical over 7 bases. Trimming cost V 3 bases and J 8 bases; bases outside gene matches: 19. The CDR3 consists of 18 residues. Germline V lookup: CDR1 SGHDN, CDR2 FVKESK. The CDR3 nucleotides are TGTGCCAGCAGCCATTTTTTTGGGTCGGCTAGCGGCGCCCATGAGCAGTTCTTC. Translated: CASSHFFGSASGAHEQFF.

The V and J genes are TRBV12-3 or TRBV12-4 and TRBJ2-2; TRBD2 matches at 13 bases. V was pared by 6 bases and J by 5 bases, with 18 bases of the junction left unmatched. The CDR3 is made up of 20 amino acids. Here the CDR3 reads CASRGPILLAGGPRTGELFF. The CDR3 nucleotides are TGTGCCAGCAGGGGCCCCATCCTACTAGCGGGAGGGCCTAGGACCGGGGAGCTGTTTTTT.

This clonotype was counted many times. The chain links TRBV20-1 to TRBJ1-1; 9 bases map to TRBD1. Germline V gene sequence: CDR1 DFQATT, CDR2 SNEGSKA (reference sequence). Losses at the gene ends were 0 bases for V and 11 bases for J; bases not matched to a gene: 10. The CDR3 totals 14 residues. This chain's CDR3 is CSARDRGGTGWAFF. The CDR3 DNA reads TGCAGTGCTAGAGATCGGGGGGGGACAGGGTGGGCTTTCTTT.

The chain carries TRBV11-2 and TRBJ2-7; tentative D call: TRBD1 (6 bases). This CDR3 is built from 15 residues. The V gene lost 5 bases and the J gene lost 2 bases, with 16 bases spanning the gap. The germline V gene has CDR1 SGHAT and CDR2 FQNNGV. The CDR3 DNA is TGTGCCAGCAGCGTCCTCAGGGGCGGACCCTACGAGCAGTACTTC. Amino acid sequence: CASSVLRGGPYEQYF. Full variable domain (rest looked up from reference TRBV11-2 and TRBJ2-7): EAGVAQSPRYKIIEKRQSVAFWCNPISGHATLYWYQQILGQGPKLLIQFQNNGVVDDSQLPKDRFSAERLKGVDSTLKIQPAKLEDSAVYLCASSVLRGGPYEQYFGPGTRLTVT.

This clonotype was seen repeatedly, ten times or more. The CDR3 here is CASSFTVGAEAFF. The CDR3 DNA reads TGTGCCAGCAGTTTTACGGTTGGGGCTGAAGCTTTCTTT. The chain has TRBV27 and TRBJ1-1, with D hard to call. There are 13 residues in the CDR3. Germline V gene data show CDR1 as MNHEY and CDR2 as SMNVEV (reference sequence). V shed 3 bases and J shed 6 bases, with 11 bases lying between them.

This clonotype showed up many times. The chain has TRBV5-1 and TRBJ1-2, with 11 bases lining up with TRBD1. With V trimmed by 2 bases and J by 4 bases, 10 bases remained unmatched. The CDR3 contains 17 residues. Germline CDR1 is SGHRS and CDR2 is YFSETQ. CDR3 DNA sequence: TGCGCCAGCAGCTTAGGACAGGGGGCGATCCCCCTCTATGGCTACACCTTC. Translating it yields CASSLGQGAIPLYGYTF.

The chain joins TRBV27 to TRBJ2-1; D possibly corresponds to TRBD2 (6 bases). V was trimmed by 2 bases and J by 2 bases, leaving 13 bases between them. This CDR3 contains 16 residues. Germline loops: CDR1 MNHEY, CDR2 SMNVEV (reference sequence). CDR3 amino acids: CASSLRAGLTYNEQFF. The CDR3 DNA is TGTGCCAGCAGTTTAAGAGCGGGCTTAACCTACAATGAGCAGTTCTTC.

This clonotype was recorded at least ten times. This rearrangement joins TRBV20-1 to TRBJ1-1, with D possibly TRBD1 on 6 matching bases. The V and J ends lost 1 base and 5 bases respectively, with 14 bases between them. CDR1 is DFQATT and CDR2 is SNEGSKA in the germline V gene (reference sequence). This CDR3 has 14 residues. The CDR3, as DNA: TGCAGTGCTAGAGTTGGGGGGCAGCGAACTGAAGCTTTCTTT. Protein: CSARVGGQRTEAFF.

The V call is TRBV7-9, the J call TRBJ1-5; the match to TRBD1 covers 11 bases. The CDR3 loop spans 16 amino acids. The germline gives CDR1 SEHNR, CDR2 FQNEAQ (reference sequence). J was trimmed by 3 bases and V by 4 bases; bases with no gene match: 5. The CDR3 DNA is TGTGCCAGCAGCTCGGGGACAGGGGGAATCAATCAGCCCCAGCATTTT. Its translation is CASSSGTGGINQPQHF.

The chain joins TRBV29-1 to TRBJ1-5, with D possibly matching TRBD1 (5 bases). Trimming removed 4 bases at V and 1 base at J, with 5 bases between. The CDR3 loop spans 12 amino acids. CDR1 and CDR2 (germline): SQVTM, ANQGSEA. This chain's CDR3 is CSVGGSNQPQHF. DNA of the CDR3: TGCAGCGTTGGGGGCAGCAATCAGCCCCAGCATTTT.

This clonotype appeared many times. The J gene is TRBJ2-2, the V gene TRBV5-1; 12 bases agree with TRBD2. Germline CDR1 and CDR2: SGHRS and YFSETQ. CDR3 length equals 16 residues. The V gene end was trimmed by 4 bases and the J gene end by 7 bases; junction bases not matched to a gene: 8. The CDR3 loop reads CASSPRTSGVIGELFF. The DNA of the CDR3 is TGCGCCAGCAGCCCTAGGACTAGCGGGGTCATCGGGGAGCTGTTTTTT. The variable domain in full, completed from reference TRBV5-1 and TRBJ2-2, reads KAGVTQTPRYLIKTRGQQVTLSCSPISGHRSVSWYQQTPGQGLQFLFEYFSETQRNKGNFPGRFSGRQFSNSRSEMNVSTLELGDSALYLCASSPRTSGVIGELFFGEGSRLTVL.

This chain's CDR3 is CASSLAPGLGNEQFF. CDR3 nucleotide sequence: TGCGCCAGCAGCTTGGCCCCGGGACTGGGGAATGAGCAGTTCTTC. The chain recombines TRBV5-1 with TRBJ2-1; the D gene is possibly TRBD2 (6 bases). Deletions cut 0 bases from V and 7 bases from J, with 14 bases between. The V gene's germline CDR1 is SGHRS and CDR2 YFSETQ. The CDR3 runs 15 residues.

At least ten counts were recorded for this clonotype. The genes are TRBV5-1 and TRBJ2-7; 10 positions match TRBD2. This CDR3 region has 17 residues. V dropped 2 bases and J dropped 0; count of bases not matched to a gene: 8. The V gene's germline CDR1 is SGHRS and CDR2 YFSETQ. CDR3 region: CASSFTSGTSSSYEQYF. The CDR3 nucleotides read TGCGCCAGCAGCTTTACTAGCGGGACGTCAAGCTCCTACGAGCAGTACTTC.

In this sample, this clonotype turned up many times. The chain uses TRBV20-1 and TRBJ2-3; 8 positions match TRBD2. This CDR3 is built from 16 residues. J gave up 0 bases and V 5 bases, and 10 bases lay outside the gene matches. In germline, CDR1 is DFQATT, CDR2 SNEGSKA (reference sequence). The CDR3 sequence: CSAAPTSALSTDTQYF. DNA for the CDR3: TGCAGTGCTGCGCCGACTAGCGCCCTTAGCACAGATACGCAGTATTTT.

The V and J genes are TRBV12-3 or TRBV12-4 and TRBJ1-1; TRBD1 matches 7 bases. The CDR3 sequence is 12 residues long. V gave up 5 bases and J gave up 7 bases; unmatched junction bases: 4. For the CDR3, the DNA is TGTGCCAGCAGTCCCACAGGGGTTGAAGCTTTCTTT. Translation: CASSPTGVEAFF.